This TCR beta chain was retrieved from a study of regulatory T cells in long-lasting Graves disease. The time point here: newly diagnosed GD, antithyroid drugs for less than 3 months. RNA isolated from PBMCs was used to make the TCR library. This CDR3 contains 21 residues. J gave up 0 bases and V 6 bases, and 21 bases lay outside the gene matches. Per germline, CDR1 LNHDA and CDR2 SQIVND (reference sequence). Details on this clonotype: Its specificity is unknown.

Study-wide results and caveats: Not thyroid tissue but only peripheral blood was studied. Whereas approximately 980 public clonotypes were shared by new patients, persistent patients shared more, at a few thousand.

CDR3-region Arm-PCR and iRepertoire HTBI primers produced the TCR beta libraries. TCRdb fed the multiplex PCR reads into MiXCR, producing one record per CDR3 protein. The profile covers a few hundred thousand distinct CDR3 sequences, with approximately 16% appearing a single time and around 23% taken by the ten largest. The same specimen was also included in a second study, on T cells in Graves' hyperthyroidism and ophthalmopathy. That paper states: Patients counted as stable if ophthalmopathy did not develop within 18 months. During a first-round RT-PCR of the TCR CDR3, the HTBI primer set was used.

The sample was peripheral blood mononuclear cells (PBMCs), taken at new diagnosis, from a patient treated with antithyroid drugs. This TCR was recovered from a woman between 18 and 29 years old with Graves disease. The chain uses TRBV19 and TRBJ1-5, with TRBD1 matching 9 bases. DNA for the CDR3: TGTGCCAGTAGCAGACTACCCCCCGGGACAGGGAGGCTTTATAGCAATCAGCCCCAGCATTTT. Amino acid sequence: CASSRLPPGTGRLYSNQPQHF.